This T cell receptor beta chain was retrieved from a study of blood T cells in healthy people across ages. Broader study findings: Per million T cells, TCR beta diversity dropped roughly linearly as age increased. Not knowing donor CMV status may have confounded expanded clonotype changes.

This clonotype has ten or more counts. The antigen is unknown. The authors ran a second PCR of about 6 to 11 cycles using a sample-barcoded 5' primer and a J-beta primer mix. TCRdb re-analysed the 5' RACE reads in MiXCR, keeping a single row per CDR3 protein. The table shows approximately 760,000 distinct CDR3 sequences, with 20% to 25% occurring only once. V was trimmed by 8 bases and J by 1 base, leaving 12 bases between them. This CDR3 comprises 13 residues. Germline CDR1 reads KGHSH; CDR2 reads LQKENI. These sequences were also reported in another study, on T cells of mothers and their children. That paper states: Whether related or unrelated, pairs show similar shaping of TCR recombination output by thymic selection.

Sequencing was carried out using blood. The chain employs TRBV18 and TRBJ2-7; a possible D gene is TRBD1 (6 bases). The TCR sequence derives from a boy aged 5-17 years in good health. The CDR3 DNA follows: TGTGCCAGCAGTCCGGACAGTTCCTACGAGCAGTACTTC. Translating gives CASSPDSSYEQYF.